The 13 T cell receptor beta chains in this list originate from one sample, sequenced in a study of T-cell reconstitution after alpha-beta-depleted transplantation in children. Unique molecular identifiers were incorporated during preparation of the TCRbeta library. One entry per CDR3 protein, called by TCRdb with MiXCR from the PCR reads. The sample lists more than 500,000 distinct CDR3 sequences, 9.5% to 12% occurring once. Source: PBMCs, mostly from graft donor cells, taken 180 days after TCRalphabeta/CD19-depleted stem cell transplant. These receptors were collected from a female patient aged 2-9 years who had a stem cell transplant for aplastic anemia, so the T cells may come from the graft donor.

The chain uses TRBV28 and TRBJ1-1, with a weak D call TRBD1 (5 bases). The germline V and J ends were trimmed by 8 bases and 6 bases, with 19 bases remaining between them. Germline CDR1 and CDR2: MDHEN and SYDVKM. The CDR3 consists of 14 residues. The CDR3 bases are TGTGCCAGCTTAGGAATAGCGGGGCCGTCTGAAGCTTTCTTT. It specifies CASLGIAGPSEAFF.

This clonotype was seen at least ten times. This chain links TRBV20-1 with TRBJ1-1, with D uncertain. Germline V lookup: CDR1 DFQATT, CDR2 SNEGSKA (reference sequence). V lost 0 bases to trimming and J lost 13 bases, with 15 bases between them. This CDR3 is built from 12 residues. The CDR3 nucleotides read TGCAGTGCTAGAGACGCCGGTAGATTGGGTTTCTTT. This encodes CSARDAGRLGFF.

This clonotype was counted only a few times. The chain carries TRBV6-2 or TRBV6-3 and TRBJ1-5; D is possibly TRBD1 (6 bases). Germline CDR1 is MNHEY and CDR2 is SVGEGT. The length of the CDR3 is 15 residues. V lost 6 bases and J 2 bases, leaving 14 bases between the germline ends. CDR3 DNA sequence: TGTGCCAGCAGCCGCGACAGGATCGGCAATCAGCCCCAGCATTTT. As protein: CASSRDRIGNQPQHF.

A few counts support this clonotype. CDR3 nucleotides: TGTGCCACCAGTGATCCCACAGGGGCGGACACCGGGGAGCTGTTTTTT. It yields the protein CATSDPTGADTGELFF. The chain has TRBV24-1 and TRBJ2-2, with 7 bases identical to TRBD1. The CDR3 totals 16 residues. Germline-derived CDR1 and CDR2 are KGHDR and SFDVKD. V trimming: 3 bases; J trimming: 3 bases; junction bases outside the gene matches: 6.

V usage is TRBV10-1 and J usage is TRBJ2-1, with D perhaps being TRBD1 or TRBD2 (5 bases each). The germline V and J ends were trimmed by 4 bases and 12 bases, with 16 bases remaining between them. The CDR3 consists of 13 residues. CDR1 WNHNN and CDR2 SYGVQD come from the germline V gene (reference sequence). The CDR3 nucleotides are TGCGCCAGCAGTGGGTCCCCCTCGGGACCGCAGTTCTTC. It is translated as CASSGSPSGPQFF.

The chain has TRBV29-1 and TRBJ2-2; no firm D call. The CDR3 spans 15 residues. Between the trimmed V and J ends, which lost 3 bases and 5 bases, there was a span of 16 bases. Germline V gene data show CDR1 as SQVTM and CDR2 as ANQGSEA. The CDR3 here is CSVDVGWVGTGELFF. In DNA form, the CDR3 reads TGCAGCGTTGACGTGGGATGGGTGGGGACCGGGGAGCTGTTTTTT.

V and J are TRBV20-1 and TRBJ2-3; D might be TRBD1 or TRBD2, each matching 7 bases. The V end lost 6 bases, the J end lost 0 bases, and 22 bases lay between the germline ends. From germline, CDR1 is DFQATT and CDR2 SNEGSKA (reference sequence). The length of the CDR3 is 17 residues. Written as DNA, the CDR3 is TGCAGTGCCAGGGGGGGTGGAAAGGGACTTAGCACAGATACGCAGTATTTT. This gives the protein CSARGGGKGLSTDTQYF.

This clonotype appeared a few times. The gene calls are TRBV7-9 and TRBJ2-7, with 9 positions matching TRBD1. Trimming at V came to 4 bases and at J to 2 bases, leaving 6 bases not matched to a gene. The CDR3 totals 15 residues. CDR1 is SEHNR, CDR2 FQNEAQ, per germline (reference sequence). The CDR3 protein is CASSSDRDRAYEQYF. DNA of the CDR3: TGTGCCAGCAGCTCCGACCGGGACAGGGCCTACGAGCAGTACTTC.

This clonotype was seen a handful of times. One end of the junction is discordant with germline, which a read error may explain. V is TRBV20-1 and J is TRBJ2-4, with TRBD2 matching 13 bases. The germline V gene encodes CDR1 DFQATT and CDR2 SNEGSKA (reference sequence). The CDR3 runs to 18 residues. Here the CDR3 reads CSARDRGLAGFPKDIQYF. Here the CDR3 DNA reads TGCAGTGCTAGAGATCGGGGACTAGCGGGATTCCCCAAAGACATTCAGTACTTC.

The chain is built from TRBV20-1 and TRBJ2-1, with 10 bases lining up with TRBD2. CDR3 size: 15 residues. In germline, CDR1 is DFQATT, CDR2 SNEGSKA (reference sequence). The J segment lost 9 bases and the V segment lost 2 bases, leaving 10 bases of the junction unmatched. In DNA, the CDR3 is TGCAGTGCTAGATCCCTAGCGGGAGTGGATGGTGAGCAGTTCTTC. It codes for CSARSLAGVDGEQFF.

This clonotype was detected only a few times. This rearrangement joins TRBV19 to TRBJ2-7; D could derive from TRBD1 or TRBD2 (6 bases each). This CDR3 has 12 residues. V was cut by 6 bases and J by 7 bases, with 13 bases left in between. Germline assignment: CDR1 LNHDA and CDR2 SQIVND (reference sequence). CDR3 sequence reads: CASRTGAGEQYF. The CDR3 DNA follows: TGTGCCAGTAGGACGGGGGCCGGAGAGCAGTACTTC.

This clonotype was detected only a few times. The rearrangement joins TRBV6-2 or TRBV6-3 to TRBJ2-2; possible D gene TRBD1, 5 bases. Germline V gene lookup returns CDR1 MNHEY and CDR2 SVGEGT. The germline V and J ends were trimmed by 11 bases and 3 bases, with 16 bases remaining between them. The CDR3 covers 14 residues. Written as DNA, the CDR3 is TGTGCCTCAGGGTGGGGATCGGACACCGGGGAGCTGTTTTTT. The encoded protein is CASGWGSDTGELFF.

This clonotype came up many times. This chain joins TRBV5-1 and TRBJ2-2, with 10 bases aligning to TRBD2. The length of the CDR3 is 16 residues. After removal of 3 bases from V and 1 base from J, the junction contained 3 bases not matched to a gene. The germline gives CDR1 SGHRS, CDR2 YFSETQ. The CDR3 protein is CASSWGTSVNTGELFF. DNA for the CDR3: TGCGCCAGCAGCTGGGGGACTAGCGTGAACACCGGGGAGCTGTTTTTT.